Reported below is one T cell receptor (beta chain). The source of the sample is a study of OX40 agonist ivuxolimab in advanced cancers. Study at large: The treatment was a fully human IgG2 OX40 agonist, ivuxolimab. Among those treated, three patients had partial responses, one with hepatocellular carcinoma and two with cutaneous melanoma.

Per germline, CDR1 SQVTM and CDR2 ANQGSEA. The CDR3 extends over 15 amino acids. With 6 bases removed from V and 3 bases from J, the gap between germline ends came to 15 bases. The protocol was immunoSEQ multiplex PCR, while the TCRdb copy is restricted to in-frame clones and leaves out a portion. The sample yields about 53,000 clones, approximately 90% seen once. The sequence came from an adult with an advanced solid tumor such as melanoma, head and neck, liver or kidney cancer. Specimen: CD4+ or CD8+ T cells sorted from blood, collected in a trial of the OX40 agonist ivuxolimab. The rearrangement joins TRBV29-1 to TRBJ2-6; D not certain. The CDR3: CSVPVGVGGANVLTF. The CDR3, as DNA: TGCAGCGTCCCGGTTGGGGTTGGTGGGGCCAACGTCCTGACTTTC.